This T cell receptor (beta chain) is drawn from a study of T cells in women clearing cervical HPV infection (dated by TCRdb to the late 2010s). A note on the overall study: Cases were approximately 25 women with histologically confirmed HPV16-related CIN3 or worse, including a couple of invasive cancers. Controls were 25 or so women whose single incident HPV16 infection cleared within 12 months without precancer or cancer developing. Blood from cases was collected at the visit where the lesion was first found, while blood from controls was collected once the infection could no longer be detected. For cases, the median interval between lesion detection and blood sampling was about 160 days, with an interquartile range of about 85 to 220 days. HLA typing was available for only a few women, so HLA type could not be excluded as a confounder. The exploratory proof-of-principle case-control study was nested within the Guanacaste HPV Natural History Study in Costa Rica and compared TCR repertoires across cervical HPV16 outcomes. Cases and controls were matched on age within five years and on year of sample collection. Cases had a median age of roughly 30 years compared with under 40 for controls, and baseline characteristics showed no significant differences between the groups. In the parent cohort, some 10,000 women aged 18 or older were enrolled in Guanacaste, Costa Rica, during about 1993 to 1994 and were followed for seven years. Five blinded duplicates per group were added as quality controls, so that 60 or so samples were obtained: about 50 participants and 10 replicates.

Every participant had a single incident cervical HPV16 infection, and women with prevalent HPV16 infections were excluded. Cervical HPV DNA was detected by MY09/MY11 PCR, and genotyping was performed by dot-blot hybridization. Fifteen mL of heparinized blood was centrifuged, after which the buffy coat was aliquoted, frozen at -30 degrees C, and then stored at -80 degrees C. Genomic DNA was extracted from buffy coat specimens using QIAGEN kits. Cut back by 4 bases and 2 bases, the V and J ends lie 11 bases apart. CDR1 and CDR2, looked up from the germline V gene (reference sequence), are SGHAT and FQDESV. The CDR3 runs 14 residues from the cysteine to the phenylalanine. Sequencing covers 33 bases of the CDR3, shown here with the frame starting at base 1. General conclusions and limits of the study: Because the number of T cells per sample was unknown, the richness differences could reflect varying T-cell content rather than repertoire biology. The cross-sectional design could not show whether associations preceded infection or resulted from it; effector/memory subsets and HPV-specific T cells were not isolated. Cases were distinguished from controls with an estimated AUC of approximately 0.83 by random forest classifiers combining richness and V gene abundances. TRBV6-7 relative abundance was lower in cases than in controls (roughly 0.11% versus 0.16%; Bonferroni P = 0.0008). TCR repertoire richness was significantly higher in CIN3+ cases than in controls across sequencing depths, while evenness did not differ.

TCR beta CDR3 regions were amplified by multiplex PCR from an average of approximately 1,200 ng genomic DNA per sample using the immunoSEQ assay. To correct primer bias, the assay used a complete synthetic TCR repertoire to set an amplification baseline. The amplicons were sequenced using the Illumina platform. In the original analysis: Sequence errors were corrected by clustering with frequency ratios and a modified nearest-neighbor algorithm, and the sequences were then analyzed in the immunoSEQ Analyzer using IMGT gene definitions. At each rarefaction depth, TCR richness and evenness were averaged across 20 rarefaction repeats, and samples with fewer sequences than that depth were excluded. V, D and J gene relative abundances were compared between groups with Wilcoxon rank sum tests, applying FDR correction. Blinded duplicates gave an intraclass correlation of more than 90% for TCR richness and an average of around 83% across over 55 gene segments. What TCRdb holds here is the immuneACCESS table cut down to in-frame rearrangements. Part of the clones is not present; checked against another copy, under half of the missing clones reflect an unresolved V gene, and the others are unexplained. The V and J calls and clone size come from that table; D and trimming were worked out from the DNA. This sample's records show over 30,000 clones. The ten largest account for around 1.7% of the sample.

In the case of this clone: There is no known antigen for this receptor. The read ends 3 residues early relative to the CDR3; the germline J gene fills the gap.

Sequenced: blood buffy coat. The receptor's source is a woman aged 18 to 69 with a cervical HPV16 infection that either progressed to CIN3+ or cleared (not recorded which). The sequence links TRBV11-1 to TRBJ1-1; the D segment could be TRBD1, given 5 matching bases. For the CDR3, the sequence is CASSYGGTNTEAFF. Incomplete CDR3 DNA: TGTGCCAGCAGCTACGGGGGTACAAACACTGAA.